This TCR beta chain is from a study of vaccination and CD4 T cells after COVID-19. Germline CDR1 and CDR2: SGHTA and FQGNSA. V dropped 5 bases and J dropped 4 bases, with 14 bases sitting between them. The CDR3 runs 14 residues. This clonotype showed up just a few times. The antigen remains undetermined. An Oncomine TCR Beta short-read assay was used to sequence the DNA from cultured CD4+ T cells. Cultured CD4+ T cells were the source of extracted genomic DNA. In TCRdb, the PCR reads were re-called with MiXCR into one record per CDR3 protein. The sample has more than 7,000 distinct CDR3 sequences; roughly two fifths are singletons. The treatment is: roughly ten-day PBMC culture with coronavirus spike peptide pools or control peptides (ViraFEST assay). Harvesting of the unexposed donor's CD4+ T cells predated the COVID-19 pandemic (2011-2018).

This TCR was recovered from a human donor in good health. V and J are TRBV7-2 and TRBJ2-5; D not resolved. The sequenced sample was CD4+ T cells from blood, cultured in vitro. CDR3 bases: TGTGCCAGCAGCCACGGGTGGGCGGCAGAGACCCAGTACTTC. It yields the protein CASSHGWAAETQYF.